The rows below give T cell receptor beta chains drawn from one sample of a study of blood T cell repertoires in COVID-19. TCRdb keeps only in-frame clones here, not all; method: immunoSEQ multiplex PCR. The sample includes 60,000 to 70,000 clones, 85% to 90% of them seen just once. Material: peripheral blood. The receptors shown here come from an elderly man with acute or convalescent COVID-19. CDR3s include the opening cysteine and the closing phenylalanine or tryptophan. D genes are given only for firm matches. Size tells how often a clone was seen (once, few, many) or the class of an expanded clone, and some rows leave it out.

>TRBV5-1|-|-|TRBJ2-5
CASSLSQRSGETQYF
TGCGCCAGCAGCTTGAGTCAGAGAAGCGGGGAGACCCAGTACTTC
>TRBV27|-|TRBD1|TRBJ1-6
CASSLPGTGENSPLHF
TGTGCCAGCAGTTTACCAGGGACAGGGGAGAATTCACCCCTCCACTTT
>TRBV6-5|once|-|TRBJ1-1
CASSPYREREAFF
TGTGCCAGCAGCCCATACAGGGAGCGGGAAGCTTTCTTT
>TRBV30|-|-|TRBJ2-4
CAWSVTHRNIQYF
TGTGCCTGGAGTGTAACCCACAGAAACATTCAGTACTTC
>TRBV30|once|-|TRBJ1-2
CAWSIQTYGYTF
TGTGCCTGGAGTATCCAGACTTATGGCTACACCTTC
>TRBV19|-|-|TRBJ1-2
CASRRGRGSNYGYTF
TGTGCCAGTAGGAGGGGCAGGGGATCTAACTATGGCTACACCTTC
>TRBV18|-|TRBD1|TRBJ1-1
CASSRDRNTEAFF
TGTGCCAGCTCAAGGGACAGGAACACTGAAGCTTTCTTT
>TRBV19|-|-|TRBJ1-2
CASKESSGGSGYTF
TGTGCCAGTAAAGAGAGCTCCGGAGGCTCCGGCTACACCTTC
>TRBV7-2|-|TRBD1|TRBJ2-2
CASSSPSLRGRNTGELFF
TGTGCCAGCAGCTCCCCTTCACTCAGGGGGCGGAACACCGGGGAGCTGTTTTTT
>TRBV7-9|-|-|TRBJ1-2
CASSLDSYGYTF
TGTGCCAGCAGCTTGGACAGCTATGGCTACACCTTC
>TRBV30|-|TRBD1|TRBJ1-1
CAWGTANTEAFF
TGTGCCTGGGGGACAGCGAACACTGAAGCTTTCTTT
>TRBV3-1/TRBV3-2|-|-|TRBJ1-5
CASSQEGGFGNQPQHF
TGTGCCAGCAGCCAAGAAGGGGGATTCGGCAATCAGCCCCAGCATTTT
>TRBV2|-|-|TRBJ2-1
CASTATGNNEQFF
TGTGCCAGCACTGCAACAGGGAACAATGAGCAGTTCTTC
>TRBV7-2|once|TRBD1|TRBJ2-7
CASSTGTGPYEQYF
TGTGCCAGCAGTACCGGGACAGGGCCCTACGAGCAGTACTTC
>TRBV11-3|-|TRBD2|TRBJ2-1
CASRHGLAGYNEQFF
TGTGCCAGCAGACACGGACTAGCGGGGTACAATGAGCAGTTCTTC
>TRBV5-4|once|TRBD2|TRBJ2-1
CASSATSGSGNEQFF
TGTGCCAGCAGCGCCACTAGCGGGAGTGGGAATGAGCAGTTCTTC
>TRBV25-1|-|TRBD1|TRBJ2-6
CARSGTGHSGANVLTF
TGTGCCAGGTCCGGGACAGGCCACTCTGGGGCCAACGTCCTGACTTTC
>TRBV7-2|-|-|TRBJ1-3
CASSPQLSGNTIYF
TGTGCCAGCAGCCCCCAACTGTCTGGAAACACCATATATTTT
>TRBV7-2|-|TRBD2|TRBJ2-3
CASSLAGGDTDTQYF
TGTGCCAGCAGCTTAGCGGGAGGGGACACAGATACGCAGTATTTT
>TRBV6-5|-|TRBD1|TRBJ2-7
CATKLGGQGSYEQYF
TGTGCCACCAAATTAGGGGGACAGGGTTCCTACGAGCAGTACTTC
>TRBV11-3|-|-|TRBJ1-3
CASSLSGLPSGNTIYF
TGTGCCAGCAGCCTCTCCGGGTTACCCTCTGGAAACACCATATATTTT
>TRBV5-1|-|TRBD2|TRBJ2-1
CASSLETGGGNEQFF
TGCGCCAGCAGCTTGGAGACGGGAGGCGGCAATGAGCAGTTCTTC
>TRBV19|-|TRBD1|TRBJ1-3
CASSDRGLSSGNTIYF
TGTGCCAGTAGCGACAGGGGATTGAGCTCTGGAAACACCATATATTTT
>TRBV3-1/TRBV3-2|-|TRBD1|TRBJ1-1
CASSRQGAVAEAFF
TGTGCCAGCAGCCGGCAGGGGGCTGTGGCTGAAGCTTTCTTT
>TRBV7-9|-|TRBD2|TRBJ2-7
CASSSSGRGSYEQYF
TGTGCCAGCAGCTCCAGCGGGAGAGGGTCCTACGAGCAGTACTTC
>TRBV10-2|-|-|TRBJ2-7
CASSARLVGEQYF
TGCGCCAGCAGTGCTAGACTAGTAGGTGAGCAGTACTTC
>TRBV15|-|TRBD2|TRBJ2-1
CATSRDRKGLTSGRDEQFF
TGTGCCACCAGCAGAGATCGTAAGGGCCTTACTAGCGGGAGGGATGAGCAGTTCTTC
>TRBV5-1|-|TRBD1|TRBJ2-1
CASSTGTGSTEQFF
TGCGCCAGCAGCACCGGGACAGGGTCCACTGAGCAGTTCTTC
>TRBV5-6|-|TRBD1|TRBJ1-4
CASSFRTGFATNEKLFF
TGTGCCAGCAGCTTCCGGACAGGGTTCGCAACTAATGAAAAACTGTTTTTT
>TRBV7-2|-|TRBD2|TRBJ2-7
CASSSLAGGLDEQYF
TGTGCCAGCAGCTCCCTAGCGGGAGGGCTTGACGAGCAGTACTTC
>TRBV29-1|once|TRBD1|TRBJ1-1
CSVVEDRGVITEAFF
TGCAGCGTTGTCGAGGACAGGGGGGTAATAACTGAAGCTTTCTTT
>TRBV10-3|-|TRBD2|TRBJ2-5
CAISDPGLAKETQYF
TGTGCCATCAGTGACCCAGGACTAGCGAAAGAGACCCAGTACTTC
>TRBV5-5|-|-|TRBJ1-4
CASSRDRTNEKLFF
TGTGCCAGCAGCCGAGACAGGACTAATGAAAAACTGTTTTTT
>TRBV3-1/TRBV3-2|-|-|TRBJ2-2
CASRSGAGELFF
TGTGCCAGCAGATCAGGGGCCGGGGAGCTGTTTTTT
>TRBV7-2|-|TRBD1|TRBJ1-5
CASTRQGFNQPQHF
TGTGCCAGCACAAGACAGGGGTTCAATCAGCCCCAGCATTTT
>TRBV30|-|-|TRBJ1-1
CAGRGLRVNTEAFF
TGTGCCGGCAGGGGATTGCGAGTGAACACTGAAGCTTTCTTT
>TRBV30|-|TRBD2|TRBJ2-1
CAWSLGLAGVDEQFF
TGTGCCTGGAGCCTGGGACTAGCGGGAGTGGATGAGCAGTTCTTC
>TRBV7-8|-|TRBD1|TRBJ1-1
CASSREPRGRGTEAFF
TGTGCCAGCAGCCGAGAACCCAGGGGGCGCGGCACTGAAGCTTTCTTT
>TRBV12-3/TRBV12-4|-|-|TRBJ1-2
CASSYNYGYTF
TGTGCCAGCAGCTATAATTATGGCTACACCTTC
>TRBV11-2|-|-|TRBJ1-2
CASSAVSPYGYTF
TGTGCCAGCAGCGCTGTCAGTCCCTATGGCTACACCTTC
>TRBV5-1|-|-|TRBJ2-1
CASSLDHPQYNEQFF
TGCGCCAGCAGCTTGGACCACCCACAGTACAATGAGCAGTTCTTC
>TRBV12-3/TRBV12-4|large|-|TRBJ2-5
CASWGRREETQYF
TGTGCCAGTTGGGGTAGGAGGGAAGAGACCCAGTACTTC
>TRBV19|-|-|TRBJ1-1
CASTRRRNTEAFF
TGTGCCAGTACGAGGCGGCGGAACACTGAAGCTTTCTTT
>TRBV19|few|-|TRBJ1-6
CASSGSGTFGNSPLHF
TGTGCCAGTAGTGGCTCCGGGACTTTCGGCAATTCACCCCTCCACTTT
>TRBV20-1|-|-|TRBJ1-5
CSAGAGQPQHF
TGCAGTGCAGGGGCAGGGCAGCCCCAGCATTTT